The clone carrying this T cell receptor (beta chain) has a single count. The antigen is not known. V was shortened by 11 bases and J by 3 bases, with 16 bases between the two germline ends. CDR3 length: 13 residues. Germline V gene lookup returns CDR1 LGHDT and CDR2 YNNKEL (reference sequence). The sample comes from a study of T cell responses to AZD1222 COVID-19 vaccine. Study outcomes and limitations: Among AZD1222 vaccinees, only six or seven were seropositive at baseline. Following two doses of AZD1222, Spike-specific TCR breadth and depth rose.

This table comes from immunoSEQ multiplex PCR, and its TCRdb copy is limited to in-frame clones, with some not included. The sample records about 76,000 clones, about 74% being singletons. This TCR was sampled from an adult who received the MenACWY meningococcal vaccine as a control. Material: peripheral blood, obtained 28 days after the second dose of the MenACWY control vaccine. This sequence joins TRBV3-1 (or the pseudogene TRBV3-2) and TRBJ2-5; a weak D match, TRBD2 (6 bases). CDR3 region: CASRFEREETQYF. CDR3 in DNA: TGTGCCTCCCGCTTCGAGCGGGAAGAGACCCAGTACTTC.